What follows are 13 T cell receptor beta chains derived from one specimen sequenced in a study of cytotoxic CD8 clonotypes in ibrutinib-treated CLL. Libraries were prepared by immunoSEQ multiplex PCR; TCRdb keeps only in-frame clonotypes and omits some of them. The data hold roughly 300,000 clones, with less than 85% observed a single time. The specimen comprised PBMCs, sampled at disease progression, from a patient treated with ibrutinib. These receptors were obtained from a human donor with chronic lymphocytic leukemia.

The sample holds one count of this clone. This chain uses TRBV21-1 with TRBJ1-6. TRBV21-1 is a listed pseudogene. The CDR3 contains 18 residues. The CDR3 DNA reads TGTGCCAGCAGCAAAAGTTCAGAGACCGAGTCCTATAATTCACCCCTCCACTTT. This codes for CASSKSSETESYNSPLHF.

The genes are TRBV27 and TRBJ2-7; D is uncertain. CDR1 MNHEY and CDR2 SMNVEV come from the germline V gene (reference sequence). The CDR3 consists of 12 residues. V was clipped by 5 bases and J by 2 bases, with 7 bases between them. The CDR3 DNA follows: TGTGCCAGCAGTGCCTACCCCTACGAGCAGTACTTC. Translating gives CASSAYPYEQYF.

V gene TRBV11-3 combines with J gene TRBJ2-7; possibly TRBD2 for D (5 bases). V was clipped by 8 bases and J by 3 bases, with 14 bases between them. In germline, CDR1 is SGHNT, CDR2 YENEEA. This CDR3 contains 13 residues. The CDR3 sequence: CASSFEGDYEQYF. For the CDR3, the DNA is TGTGCCAGCTCCTTTGAGGGTGACTACGAGCAGTACTTC.

In its sample, this clone was seen a few times. This chain connects TRBV13 to TRBJ2-7, with D perhaps TRBD2 (5 bases). The V end was cut by 5 bases, the J end by 4 bases, with 12 bases between. The CDR3 spans 13 residues. In germline, CDR1 is PRHDT, CDR2 FYEKMQ (reference sequence). Here the CDR3 reads CASSRRSGYEQYF. CDR3 in DNA: TGTGCCAGCAGCCGCCGGAGCGGATACGAGCAGTACTTC. Filled out from reference TRBV13 and TRBJ2-7, the complete variable domain reads AAGVIQSPRHLIKEKRETATLKCYPIPRHDTVYWYQQGPGQDPQFLISFYEKMQSDKGSIPDRFSAQQFSDYHSELNMSSLELGDSALYFCASSRRSGYEQYFGPGTRLTVT.

This sequence joins TRBV2 and TRBJ2-1, with 8 bases that match TRBD2. This CDR3 spans 14 amino acids. Germline lookup yields CDR1 SNHLY and CDR2 FYNNEI. V shed 7 bases, J shed 6 bases, and the junction held 8 bases outside the gene matches. Here the CDR3 reads CASIRGTSSNEQFF. CDR3 sequence (DNA): TGTGCCAGCATTAGAGGGACTAGTTCCAATGAGCAGTTCTTC.

This clone has a handful of counts. This chain links TRBV5-1 with TRBJ2-7, with TRBD2 as a possible D gene (6 bases). V lost 4 bases to trimming and J lost 5 bases, with 13 bases between them. The CDR3 is 13 residues long. Per the germline V gene, CDR1 is SGHRS and CDR2 is YFSETQ. The chain's CDR3 is CASSRRGADEQYF. The CDR3 DNA reads as TGCGCCAGCAGCAGGAGGGGTGCGGACGAGCAGTACTTC.

This chain joins TRBV5-6 and TRBJ2-2; D is ambiguous. The CDR3 totals 15 residues. Germline CDR1 and CDR2: SGHDT and YYEEEE. Trimming removed 2 bases from V and 2 bases from J, with 10 bases in between. The CDR3 here is CASSFDKFNTGELFF. For the CDR3, the DNA is TGTGCCAGCAGCTTCGACAAATTCAACACCGGGGAGCTGTTTTTT.

V gene TRBV4-1 combines with J gene TRBJ2-3; a possible D gene is TRBD1 (6 bases). This CDR3 has 17 amino acids. CDR1 is MGHRA, CDR2 YSYEKL, per germline. Deletions cut 4 bases from V and 4 bases from J, with 21 bases between. The CDR3: CASSPGKQGKGSDTQYF. The CDR3 DNA reads as TGCGCCAGCAGCCCCGGAAAACAGGGCAAGGGGTCAGATACGCAGTATTTT.

The CDR3 is CASSPGGPSTDTQYF. The CDR3 DNA sequence: TGTGCCAGCAGTCCAGGGGGCCCAAGCACAGATACGCAGTATTTT. This chain uses TRBV5-6 with TRBJ2-3; TRBD1 agrees at 8 bases. The CDR3 runs 15 residues. V gave up 5 bases and J gave up 0 bases; unmatched junction bases: 5. Germline loops: CDR1 SGHDT, CDR2 YYEEEE.

V usage is TRBV7-3 and J usage is TRBJ2-5, with 8 bases that match TRBD1. V lost 5 bases and J lost 2; bases outside the gene matches: 22. Germline CDR1 and CDR2: SGHTA and FQGTGA. The CDR3 covers 20 residues. The CDR3 DNA is TGTGCCAGCAGCCTCAAATCAGGGGGGACAGGAGCGACCTCTCAAGAGACCCAGTACTTC. Protein product: CASSLKSGGTGATSQETQYF.

V usage is TRBV29-1 and J usage is TRBJ1-4; no firm D call. Germline V gene data show CDR1 as SQVTM and CDR2 as ANQGSEA. Trimming left V 4 bases short and J 4 bases short, with 13 bases between. This CDR3 comprises 14 residues. The CDR3: CSVVWGFDNEKLFF. The CDR3 nucleotides are TGCAGCGTTGTGTGGGGATTTGATAATGAAAAACTGTTTTTT.

This sequence joins TRBV18 and TRBJ1-2, with 9 bases matching TRBD1. V gave up 5 bases and J gave up 3 bases; unmatched junction bases: 10. The germline V gene has CDR1 KGHSH and CDR2 LQKENI. The CDR3 runs to 16 residues. CDR3: CASSLIQGALDYGYTF. CDR3 nucleotide sequence: TGTGCCAGCTCATTAATACAGGGGGCGTTGGACTATGGCTACACCTTC.

This clone was detected a few times. This chain connects TRBV29-1 to TRBJ1-1, with D possibly being TRBD1 (6 bases). This CDR3 has 14 residues. V gave up 4 bases and J gave up 0 bases, with 12 bases separating them. Germline values: CDR1 SQVTM, CDR2 ANQGSEA. The CDR3 region has the DNA TGCAGCGTTGGAAGAACAGGGATGAACACTGAAGCTTTCTTT. Translating gives CSVGRTGMNTEAFF.